This T cell receptor beta chain appears in the sequencing data of a study of spatial heterogeneity in lung cancer. As for the study in general: Alpha-chain sequences were consistently detected in smaller numbers than beta-chain sequences.

Study-wide points: At tumor resection, ubiquitous expanded TCRs were detected in blood more often than later.

This clonotype is medium-sized. Its target is not known. MiXCR, run by TCRdb on the 5' RACE reads, gives a single entry per CDR3 protein. The sample has approximately 5,000 distinct CDR3 sequences; around 26% are singletons. Time point noted: sample taken at primary tumor resection. Sequencing was performed on whole RNA extracted from tumor and nontumor lung tissue, or from frozen PBMC, and the material was left unsorted. Patients with untreated early-stage non-small cell lung cancer, numbering 72, were the donors. This CDR3 region has 15 residues. With 7 bases removed from V and 2 bases from J, the gap between germline ends came to 15 bases. CDR1 LNHDA and CDR2 SQIVND come from the germline V gene (reference sequence).

Specimen: PBMCs, collected at surgery. The chain employs TRBV19 and TRBJ2-4; unclear D gene. This clonotype was sampled from a male donor with early-stage non-small cell lung cancer. The CDR3 coding sequence is TGTGCCAGTACCGTCGGTGGTGGGTCCAAAAACATTCAGTACTTC. This translates into CASTVGGGSKNIQYF. The variable domain in full, completed from reference TRBV19 and TRBJ2-4, reads DGGITQSPKYLFRKEGQNVTLSCEQNLNHDAMYWYRQDPGQGLRLIYYSQIVNDFQKGDIAEGYSVSREKKESFPLTVTSAQKNPTAFYLCASTVGGGSKNIQYFGAGTRLSVL.